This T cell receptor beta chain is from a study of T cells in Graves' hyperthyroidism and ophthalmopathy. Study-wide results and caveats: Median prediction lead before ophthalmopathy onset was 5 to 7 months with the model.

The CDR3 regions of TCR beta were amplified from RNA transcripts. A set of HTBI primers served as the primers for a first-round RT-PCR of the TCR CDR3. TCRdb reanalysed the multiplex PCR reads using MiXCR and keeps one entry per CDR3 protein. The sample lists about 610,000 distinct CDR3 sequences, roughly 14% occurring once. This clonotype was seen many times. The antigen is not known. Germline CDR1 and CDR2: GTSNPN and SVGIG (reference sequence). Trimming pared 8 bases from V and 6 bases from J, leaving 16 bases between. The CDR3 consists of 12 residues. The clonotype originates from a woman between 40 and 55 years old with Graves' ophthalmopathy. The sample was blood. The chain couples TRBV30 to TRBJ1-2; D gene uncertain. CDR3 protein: CAVVRLSDGYTF. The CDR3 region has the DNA TGTGCCGTGGTTAGGCTTTCGGATGGCTACACCTTC.